This T cell receptor (beta chain) was obtained from a study of cytomegalovirus exposure and HLA in healthy donors. Study observations and caveats: CMV serostatus was the only recorded immune exposure for donors.

Germline V gene data show CDR1 as SEHNR and CDR2 as FQNEAQ (reference sequence). This CDR3 spans 16 amino acids. The V and J ends lost 5 bases and 2 bases, in that order; junction bases with no gene match: 10. Both 60 Vbeta primers and 13 Jbeta primers went into the PCR. Original analysis: Roughly 76 million unique TCR beta chains, about 11 million of them shared, were counted by a later analysis. Assay: immunoSEQ multiplex PCR; the TCRdb copy retains only in-frame clones and omits some. V, J and clone size are those of that table, while D and trimming were read from the DNA. Among about 120,000 clones listed, roughly 18% were seen once. In the case of this clone: The antigen is unknown.

The chain employs TRBV7-9 and TRBJ1-2; 8 bases line up with TRBD1. Sequencing was carried out using PBMCs. The TCR originated in a female donor in good health and CMV-seropositive. In nucleotides, the CDR3 is TGTGCCAGCAGCGAAGCTGGCAGGGGGCTAAACTATGGCTACACCTTC. It translates to CASSEAGRGLNYGYTF. The full variable domain, rest sourced from reference TRBV7-9 and TRBJ1-2, is DTGVSQNPRHKITKRGQNVTFRCDPISEHNRLYWYRQTLGQGPEFLTYFQNEAQLEKSRLLSDRFSAERPKGSFSTLEIQRTEQGDSAMYLCASSEAGRGLNYGYTFGSGTRLTVV.